What follows are 14 T cell receptor beta chains derived from one specimen sequenced in a study of cytomegalovirus exposure and HLA in healthy donors (dated by TCRdb to the late 2010s). Receptor amplification or capture employed the immunoSEQ multiplex PCR assay. A mixture of 60 forward primers for TCR Vbeta segments and 13 reverse primers for TCR Jbeta segments was used in the multiplex PCR. The table comes from immuneACCESS by way of TCRdb, which keeps in-frame sequences with V and J called. Part of the clones is missing from these tables; in studies checked, under half for an unresolved V gene and the rest for unknown reasons. This sample gives nearly 110,000 clones in total; more than 65% of them show up just once. The ten largest clones capture about 6.1% of the sample. The sequenced sample was PBMCs. These receptors all stem from a woman between 45 and 65 years old in good health and CMV-seropositive.

This chain connects TRBV27 to TRBJ1-1, with no clear D. The CDR3 contains 16 residues. Trimming left V 6 bases short and J 0 bases short, with 17 bases between. Germline values: CDR1 MNHEY, CDR2 SMNVEV (reference sequence). CDR3 sequence (DNA): TGTGCCAGCAGGCCGGCGACCGGAGTAATGAACACTGAAGCTTTCTTT. This gives the protein CASRPATGVMNTEAFF.

This sequence joins TRBV9 and TRBJ1-3; D is uncertain. Trimming stripped 1 base from V and 0 bases from J, with 8 bases between. Germline V gene lookup returns CDR1 SGDLS and CDR2 YYNGEE. This CDR3 contains 15 residues. The CDR3 DNA follows: TGTGCCAGCAGCGTAAGCTGGAGCTCTGGAAACACCATATATTTT. The encoded protein is CASSVSWSSGNTIYF. The whole variable domain, remainder taken from reference TRBV9 and TRBJ1-3, is DSGVTQTPKHLITATGQRVTLRCSPRSGDLSVYWYQQSLDQGLQFLIQYYNGEERAKGNILERFSAQQFPDLHSELNLSSLELGDSALYFCASSVSWSSGNTIYFGEGSWLTVV.

The genes are TRBV29-1 and TRBJ1-1; TRBD1 agrees at 9 bases. Trimming cost V 6 bases and J 3 bases; bases outside gene matches: 8. The V gene's germline CDR1 is SQVTM and CDR2 ANQGSEA. The CDR3 is made up of 14 amino acids. In DNA, the CDR3 is TGCAGCGTCGGTGGGGGACAGGGACACACTGAAGCTTTCTTT. It yields the protein CSVGGGQGHTEAFF. Supplemented by reference TRBV29-1 and TRBJ1-1, the full variable domain reads SAVISQKPSRDICQRGTSLTIQCQVDSQVTMMFWYRQQPGQSLTLIATANQGSEATYESGFVIDKFPISRPNLTFSTLTVSNMSPEDSSIYLCSVGGGQGHTEAFFGQGTRLTVV.

This rearrangement joins TRBV7-9 to TRBJ1-2; TRBD1 aligns across 8 bases. V lost 2 bases, J lost 6 bases, and 2 bases stayed unmatched. The CDR3 is 13 residues long. In germline, CDR1 is SEHNR, CDR2 FQNEAQ (reference sequence). CDR3 DNA sequence: TGTGCCAGCAGCTTATCAGGGGGCGATGGCTACACCTTC. It specifies CASSLSGGDGYTF.

The chain recombines TRBV7-3 with TRBJ2-7; the match to TRBD2 covers 8 bases. This CDR3 has 16 amino acids. V dropped 1 base and J dropped 2; count of bases not matched to a gene: 7. Germline-derived CDR1 and CDR2 are SGHTA and FQGTGA. The CDR3 protein is CASSLNPGGGTYEQYF. The CDR3 DNA reads TGTGCCAGCAGCTTAAACCCCGGGGGGGGGACCTACGAGCAGTACTTC. Full variable domain (outside the CDR3, taken from reference TRBV7-3 and TRBJ2-7): GAGVSQTPSNKVTEKGKYVELRCDPISGHTALYWYRQSLGQGPEFLIYFQGTGAADDSGLPNDRFFAVRPEGSVSTLKIQRTERGDSAVYLCASSLNPGGGTYEQYFGPGTRLTVT.

The V call is TRBV9, the J call TRBJ2-3; no clear D gene. This CDR3 comprises 15 residues. Germline values: CDR1 SGDLS, CDR2 YYNGEE. Trimming removed 1 base at V and 5 bases at J, with 14 bases between. The CDR3 sequence is CASSVTPLTEDTQYF. The DNA for the CDR3 is TGTGCCAGCAGCGTAACCCCCCTGACTGAAGATACGCAGTATTTT.

The J gene is TRBJ1-5, the V gene TRBV9, with D possibly being TRBD1 (5 bases). Trimming removed 3 bases from V and 7 bases from J, with 11 bases in between. The CDR3 contains 13 residues. Germline V gene sequence: CDR1 SGDLS, CDR2 YYNGEE. CDR3 sequence (DNA): TGTGCCAGCAGCGCCTGGGAGGGGCAGCCCCAGCATTTT. Protein sequence: CASSAWEGQPQHF.

This chain joins TRBV6-5 and TRBJ2-7, with D perhaps matching TRBD2 (5 bases). This CDR3 region has 15 residues. V was shortened by 7 bases and J by 2 bases, with 18 bases between the two germline ends. From germline, CDR1 is MNHEY and CDR2 SVGAGI. The CDR3 DNA sequence: TGTGCCAGCACCCCTTACTCGAGCGGCCCCTACGAGCAGTACTTC. Protein product: CASTPYSSGPYEQYF.

The chain uses TRBV4-2 and TRBJ2-3; no clear D gene. CDR1 is LGHNA, CDR2 YNFKEQ, per germline. The V gene lost 5 bases and the J gene lost 5 bases, with 14 bases spanning the gap. This CDR3 comprises 14 residues. CDR3 sequence: CASSTPSEGDTQYF. In DNA, the CDR3 is TGTGCCAGCAGCACCCCCAGCGAAGGAGATACGCAGTATTTT.

This clone was seen a few times. The CDR3 is CASSLTGHKDTQYF. CDR3 DNA: TGTGCCAGCAGTTTGACAGGGCACAAAGATACGCAGTATTTT. The rearrangement links TRBV28 to TRBJ2-3; 7 nucleotides match TRBD1. From germline, CDR1 is MDHEN and CDR2 SYDVKM. Trimming removed 3 bases from V and 5 bases from J; junction bases left unmatched: 5. The length of the CDR3 is 14 residues.

The genes are TRBV15 and TRBJ2-7; TRBD1 might be the D (6 bases). Germline CDR1 and CDR2: LNHNV and YYDKDF (reference sequence). The CDR3 totals 14 residues. V was shortened by 6 bases and J by 2 bases, with 14 bases between the two germline ends. CDR3 loop: CATRGAGRAYEQYF. The CDR3 DNA reads TGTGCCACCAGGGGGGCAGGTAGGGCCTACGAGCAGTACTTC.

This rearrangement joins TRBV7-9 to TRBJ1-3; 8 bases map to TRBD1. Germline lookup yields CDR1 SEHNR and CDR2 FQNEAQ (reference sequence). This CDR3 has 13 amino acids. The trim removed 3 bases at V and 6 bases at J, leaving 1 base unmatched. Here the CDR3 reads CASSLDRVNTIYF. CDR3 bases: TGTGCCAGCAGCTTGGACAGGGTAAACACCATATATTTT. Full variable domain (remainder filled in from reference TRBV7-9 and TRBJ1-3): DTGVSQNPRHKITKRGQNVTFRCDPISEHNRLYWYRQTLGQGPEFLTYFQNEAQLEKSRLLSDRFSAERPKGSFSTLEIQRTEQGDSAMYLCASSLDRVNTIYFGEGSWLTVV.

This clone was found a few times. This rearrangement joins TRBV5-4 to TRBJ2-3, with 12 nucleotides matching TRBD2. The J segment lost 5 bases and the V segment lost 0 bases, leaving 7 bases of the junction unmatched. The CDR3 loop spans 17 amino acids. Per germline, CDR1 SGHNT and CDR2 YYREEE (reference sequence). CDR3 DNA: TGTGCCAGCAGCTTGGACCTAGCGGGGGGGCTCGTAGATACGCAGTATTTT. Translating it yields CASSLDLAGGLVDTQYF. Filled out from reference TRBV5-4 and TRBJ2-3, the complete variable domain reads ETGVTQSPTHLIKTRGQQVTLRCSSQSGHNTVSWYQQALGQGPQFIFQYYREEENGRGNFPPRFSGLQFPNYSSELNVNALELDDSALYLCASSLDLAGGLVDTQYFGPGTRLTVL.

V gene TRBV9 combines with J gene TRBJ2-7; 8 bases line up with TRBD2. V gave up 1 base and J gave up 6 bases; unmatched junction bases: 6. CDR3 size: 14 residues. Per germline, CDR1 SGDLS and CDR2 YYNGEE. DNA for the CDR3: TGTGCCAGCAGCGTATCCGGGGGGGCAGGCGAGCAGTACTTC. This sequence encodes CASSVSGGAGEQYF.